Each of the 24 T cell receptor beta chains below was sequenced from the same sample in a study of tumor-infiltrating lymphocytes in primary liver carcinoma. The template, approximately 500 ng total RNA, yielded TCR beta cDNA made with a constant-region primer. Three nested multiplex PCR rounds, a slightly modified ARM-PCR, produced the libraries for TCR beta. The first two PCR rounds used TRBV1-TRBV30 forward primers with a C-beta reverse primer, around 10 cycles each. Using its own MiXCR run on the multiplex PCR reads, TCRdb lists one record per CDR3 protein. The sample contains approximately 310,000 distinct CDR3 sequences, around three fifths of which appear only once. Out of unsorted whole blood came the blood RNA, and germline DNA was extracted as well. Input material: peripheral blood. The receptors stem from a man aged 40-49 years with primary liver carcinoma and hepatitis B virus infection.

On this clonotype itself: Since the CDR3 does not end with the conserved phenylalanine or tryptophan, this likely comes from a read error. J is TRBJ2-4 and V is TRBV7-9; D not certain. Germline V gives CDR1 SEHNR, CDR2 FQNEAQ (reference sequence). This CDR3 is 14 amino acids long. V was pared by 5 bases and J by 5 bases, with 13 bases between. Written as DNA, the CDR3 is TGTGCCAGCAGCCCCCGGGCCTATCAAAACATTCAGTACTCC. Its translation: CASSPRAYQNIQYS.

V is TRBV5-1 and J is TRBJ2-5, with 7 bases matching TRBD2. There are 15 residues in the CDR3. Germline-derived CDR1 and CDR2 are SGHRS and YFSETQ. V lost 3 bases, J lost 4 bases, and 9 bases stayed unmatched. CDR3 nucleotide sequence: TGCGCCAGCAGCTCCGGTAACACGGGGGGAGAGACCCAGTACTTC. Its protein product is CASSSGNTGGETQYF.

As to this clonotype: This may be a read error, as it is one base from a much larger clone. The J gene is TRBJ2-4, the V gene TRBV11-3, with D maybe TRBD1 (7 bases). This CDR3 region has 16 residues. Germline V gene data show CDR1 as SGHNT and CDR2 as YENEEA. For the CDR3, the DNA is TGTACCAGCAGCCCCGAGGCAGGGGGAGGCAAAAACATTCAGTACTTC. Its translation: CTSSPEAGGGKNIQYF. The full variable domain, rest sourced from reference TRBV11-3 and TRBJ2-4, is EAGVVQSPRYKIIEKKQPVAFWCNPISGHNTLYWYLQNLGQGPELLIRYENEEAVDDSQLPKDRFSAERLKGVDSTLKIQPAELGDSAVYLCTSSPEAGGGKNIQYFGAGTRLSVL.

This chain connects TRBV6-1 to TRBJ2-7, with 7 bases matching TRBD2. The CDR3 totals 13 residues. Germline V CDR1 and CDR2: MNHNS, SASEGT. The CDR3 spells CESLPRGGSEQYF. The CDR3 DNA reads TGTGAGAGCCTACCCCGCGGGGGAAGCGAGCAGTACTTC.

The V and J genes are TRBV6-5 and TRBJ1-3; D possibly corresponds to TRBD1 (5 bases). The CDR3 is 15 amino acids. CDR1 is MNHEY, CDR2 SVGAGI, per germline. The germline V and J ends were trimmed by 6 bases and 0 bases, with 12 bases remaining between them. In DNA form, the CDR3 reads TGTGCCAGCAGCCAGGGTGGGATCTCTGGAAACACCATATATTTT. Protein product: CASSQGGISGNTIYF.

A note on this clonotype: A junction end diverges from the germline sequence, so it may reflect a read error. The chain is built from TRBV4-2 and TRBJ2-7, with D perhaps TRBD2 (5 bases). The CDR3 runs to 13 residues. Germline CDR1 is LGHNA and CDR2 is YNFKEQ. The CDR3 spells CVSSQVARDEQYF. CDR3 DNA: TGTGTCAGCAGCCAGGTAGCGAGGGACGAGCAGTACTTC.

J is TRBJ2-3 and V is TRBV13, with 14 nucleotides matching TRBD2. The trim removed 5 bases at V and 5 bases at J, leaving 6 bases unmatched. Germline loops: CDR1 PRHDT, CDR2 FYEKMQ (reference sequence). The CDR3 runs to 16 residues. DNA for the CDR3: TGTGCCAGCAGCGATACTGGGACTAGCGGGAGAGATACGCAGTATTTT. Translating gives CASSDTGTSGRDTQYF. The full variable domain, rest sourced from reference TRBV13 and TRBJ2-3, is AAGVIQSPRHLIKEKRETATLKCYPIPRHDTVYWYQQGPGQDPQFLISFYEKMQSDKGSIPDRFSAQQFSDYHSELNMSSLELGDSALYFCASSDTGTSGRDTQYFGPGTRLTVL.

As concerns this clonotype: This may be a read error, as it is one base from a much larger clone. The chain uses TRBV5-5 and TRBJ2-7; TRBD2 matches at 9 bases. This CDR3 is 16 amino acids long. Trimming took 4 bases from V and 6 from J; bases not matched to a gene: 14. Germline V gene lookup returns CDR1 SGHKS and CDR2 YYEKEE (reference sequence). DNA for the CDR3: TGTGCCAGCAGCCAAGCAGGGATAGCGGGAGAGAGCGAGCAGTACTTC. Its protein product is CASSQAGIAGESEQYF.

CDR3 bases: TGTGCCAGCAGTTTAAGACTAGCGGGAACCAATGAGCAGTTCTTC. It yields the protein CASSLRLAGTNEQFF. V usage is TRBV12-3 or TRBV12-4 and J usage is TRBJ2-1; 11 bases are a match to TRBD2. This CDR3 spans 15 amino acids. Losses at the gene ends were 2 bases for V and 6 bases for J; bases not matched to a gene: 3.

This clonotype occurred many times. V and J are TRBV6-1 and TRBJ2-1; 12 nucleotides agree with TRBD2. The CDR3 runs 14 residues. J was trimmed by 8 bases and V by 7 bases; bases with no gene match: 6. The V gene's germline CDR1 is MNHNS and CDR2 SASEGT. CDR3 residues: CASTLRLAGDEQFF. CDR3 DNA sequence: TGTGCCAGCACCCTCCGACTAGCGGGAGATGAGCAGTTCTTC.

This clonotype was counted only a few times. CDR3 DNA sequence: TGTGCCAGCAGTTCCTCAGCGGGGTTCGTCTCCTACGAGCAGTACTTC. Its protein product is CASSSSAGFVSYEQYF. The chain combines TRBV12-3 or TRBV12-4 with TRBJ2-7; 7 bases match TRBD2. With V trimmed by 4 bases and J by 0 bases, 9 bases remained unmatched. The CDR3 has 16 amino acids.

This chain joins TRBV5-8 and TRBJ2-4, with a possible D match to TRBD2 (5 bases). Germline-derived CDR1 and CDR2 are SGHTS and YDEGEE. Trimming shortened V by 3 bases and J by 9 bases, and 13 bases separated the two germline ends. This CDR3 has 13 amino acids. The CDR3 nucleotides read TGTGCCAGCAGCTCCCTGGGAGAGGGCATTCAGTACTTC. It yields the protein CASSSLGEGIQYF. The variable domain in full, with the rest retrieved from reference TRBV5-8 and TRBJ2-4, is EAGVTQSPTHLIKTRGQQATLRCSPISGHTSVYWYQQALGLGLQFLLWYDEGEERNRGNFPPRFSGRQFPNYSSELNVNALELEDSALYLCASSSLGEGIQYFGAGTRLSVL.

The chain carries TRBV11-2 and TRBJ1-2; no firm D call. CDR3 length equals 14 residues. Germline-derived CDR1 and CDR2 are SGHAT and FQNNGV. V gave up 9 bases and J gave up 10 bases, with 24 bases separating them. In DNA, the CDR3 is TGTGCCAGTAGCCCCGACACCCCTGGGGATGACTACACCTTC. Its protein product is CASSPDTPGDDYTF.

This clonotype was picked up a small number of times. The gene calls are TRBV5-4 and TRBJ2-7, with a possible D match to TRBD2 (6 bases). Trimming removed 4 bases at V and 2 bases at J, with 16 bases between. This CDR3 is built from 15 residues. CDR1 is SGHNT and CDR2 is YYREEE in the germline V gene (reference sequence). In DNA form, the CDR3 reads TGTGCCAGCAGCGCGGCGGGGAGGAGGGCCTACGAGCAGTACTTC. Its protein is CASSAAGRRAYEQYF.

To note about this clonotype: The junction and the germline gene differ at one end; a read error may be behind it. The chain recombines TRBV12-3 or TRBV12-4 with TRBJ2-1; D perhaps matches TRBD2 (6 bases). This CDR3 comprises 16 residues. The CDR3 DNA reads TGTGCCAGCAGTTTAGGGCGAGCGGGCCGTCTAAATGATCAGTTCTTC. This encodes CASSLGRAGRLNDQFF.

The chain couples TRBV30 to TRBJ1-6; D unresolved. The germline V gene has CDR1 GTSNPN and CDR2 SVGIG (reference sequence). V was clipped by 1 base and J by 6 bases, with 13 bases between them. CDR3 length: 15 residues. The chain's CDR3 is CAWSADWASNSPLHF. Written as DNA, the CDR3 is TGTGCCTGGAGTGCCGACTGGGCATCTAATTCACCCCTCCACTTT. The full variable domain, rest sourced from reference TRBV30 and TRBJ1-6, is SQTIHQWPATLVQPVGSPLSLECTVEGTSNPNLYWYRQAAGRGLQLLFYSVGIGQISSEVPQNLSASRPQDRQFILSSKKLLLSDSGFYLCAWSADWASNSPLHFGNGTRLTVT.

Only one count was recorded for this clonotype. V gene TRBV11-1 combines with J gene TRBJ2-5, with D possibly being TRBD2 (6 bases). CDR1 is SGHAT, CDR2 FQDESV, per germline (reference sequence). This CDR3 is 15 amino acids long. With 3 bases removed from V and 3 bases from J, the gap between germline ends came to 14 bases. DNA for the CDR3: TGTGCCAGCAGCTTCGGAGGGGTCTCAGAAGAGACCCAGTACTTC. It translates to CASSFGGVSEETQYF.

The rearrangement uses TRBV6-6 and TRBJ1-2; tentatively, D is TRBD1 (5 bases). V lost 4 bases and J 10 bases, leaving 19 bases between the germline ends. CDR1 is MNHNY, CDR2 SVGAGI, per germline (reference sequence). This CDR3 has 14 amino acids. The DNA for the CDR3 is TGTGCCAGCAGTTGGACACAAGGGGCGCGTGACTACACCTTC. Translation gives CASSWTQGARDYTF.

Of note for this clonotype: The CDR3 carries no conserved terminal phenylalanine or tryptophan, so it likely arises from a read error. The V call is TRBV5-8, the J call TRBJ2-2; no clear D. The CDR3 runs to 16 residues. Germline V gene sequence: CDR1 SGHTS, CDR2 YDEGEE. Trimming cost V 0 bases and J 3 bases, with 12 bases left between them. CDR3 bases: TGTGCCAGCAGCTTGGGTGAGAGAGGCGACACCGGGGAGCTGTTTTCT. Its protein product is CASSLGERGDTGELFS.

The chain is built from TRBV6-1 and TRBJ2-2; D unresolved. The CDR3 has 16 amino acids. In germline, CDR1 is MNHNS, CDR2 SASEGT. V was cut by 1 base and J by 3 bases, with 12 bases left in between. CDR3 nucleotide sequence: TGTGCCAGCAGTGAAGTAACCGGAGTTTACACCGGGGAGCTGTTTTTT. It translates to CASSEVTGVYTGELFF.

The chain combines TRBV6-1 with TRBJ1-5, with 10 nucleotides matching TRBD1. This CDR3 has 14 amino acids. The V and J ends lost 8 bases and 5 bases, in that order; junction bases with no gene match: 6. Germline V lookup: CDR1 MNHNS, CDR2 SASEGT. The CDR3 coding sequence is TGTGCCAGCCAGGGACAGGGGATGCATCAGCCCCAGCATTTT. It encodes CASQGQGMHQPQHF.

As concerns this clonotype: An end of the junction does not agree with germline; a read error may underlie this. The chain employs TRBV29-1 and TRBJ2-1; 8 positions agree with TRBD1. This CDR3 comprises 14 residues. Germline V gene sequence: CDR1 SQVTM, CDR2 ANQGSEA. CDR3 sequence reads: CSVEGRGRGNEQLF. The DNA for the CDR3 is TGCAGTGTTGAGGGCAGGGGGCGTGGTAATGAGCAGCTCTTC.

In this sample, this clonotype turned up many times. The V gene is TRBV5-4, the J gene TRBJ1-2; no definite D call. CDR1 is SGHNT, CDR2 YYREEE, per germline (reference sequence). The length of the CDR3 is 15 residues. V lost 0 bases and J 7 bases, leaving 16 bases between the germline ends. CDR3 residues: CASSLALGPAGGYTF. The CDR3 DNA reads as TGTGCCAGCAGCTTGGCATTGGGCCCGGCAGGTGGCTACACCTTC.

This clonotype was seen at least ten times. The V and J genes are TRBV6-6 and TRBJ1-5; D is possibly TRBD1 (6 bases). Trimming removed 7 bases from V and 4 bases from J, with 14 bases in between. Germline V lookup: CDR1 MNHNY, CDR2 SVGAGI (reference sequence). CDR3 length: 14 residues. CDR3 loop: CASTIQGGNQPQHF. CDR3 in DNA: TGTGCCAGCACCATTCAAGGGGGGAATCAGCCCCAGCATTTT.